This TCR beta chain was obtained from a study of T-cell memory formation after mild COVID-19. About the study: For the most part, TCR clusters were specific to one donor.

5'RACE primed from the constant segment yielded TCR alpha and TCR beta cDNA libraries bearing sample barcodes and UMIs. Via MiXCR, TCRdb re-called the 5' RACE reads, giving one row per CDR3 protein. This sample carries just over 400,000 distinct CDR3 sequences, about a quarter of them seen once, and the ten largest clones take roughly 13%. Study results and limitations: Contracting clones from day 15 to 85 showed balanced CD4/CD8; later expanders favored CD4+.

CDR1 is MNHEY, CDR2 SVGAGI, per germline. This CDR3 contains 14 residues. Between the trimmed V and J ends, which lost 2 bases and 0 bases, there was a span of 7 bases. As concerns this clonotype: Its antigen is unknown.

This TCR derives from an adult woman who had mild COVID-19 (a few samples of this study predate the infection). Cell type and time point are not known. The sequenced sample consisted of PBMCs or a T cell subset sorted from them (not recorded which). V gene TRBV6-5 combines with J gene TRBJ1-1, with D perhaps TRBD1 (6 bases). The CDR3 spells CASSYGGLNTEAFF. CDR3 nucleotide sequence: TGTGCCAGCAGTTACGGGGGCCTGAACACTGAAGCTTTCTTT.